The clone carrying this T cell receptor beta chain was seen just once. Profiled with immunoSEQ multiplex PCR; TCRdb holds only in-frame clones, not every one. Of 300,000 to 500,000 clones in the sample, roughly 90% were seen once. The source of the sample is a study of blood T cell repertoires in COVID-19. Turning to the study itself: The origin of the acute and convalescent COVID-19 samples was the United States, Italy and Spain.

Trimming shortened V by 5 bases and J by 1 base, and 9 bases separated the two germline ends. CDR1 and CDR2 (germline): LNHDA, SQIVND (reference sequence). The CDR3 is 14 amino acids. Recruits, aged roughly 18 to 90 years, lived in 24 US areas. Sequenced sample: PBMCs or T cells enriched from blood (not recorded which). The chain employs TRBV19 and TRBJ1-5, with D possibly TRBD1 on 6 matching bases. This sequence originates from a woman aged 40 to 49 with acute COVID-19. The CDR3 spells CASSAQGSNQPQHF. For the CDR3, the DNA is TGTGCCAGTAGTGCACAGGGAAGCAATCAGCCCCAGCATTTT.